The present entry profiles one T cell receptor (beta chain) with its context. This record belongs to a study of blood T cell repertoires in COVID-19. At the level of the study: The origin of the acute and convalescent COVID-19 samples was the United States, Italy and Spain.

Per the original methods: Reference gene primer amplification in the assay estimated nucleated cell counts. Sequencing was performed with immunoSEQ multiplex PCR; in TCRdb, only in-frame clones are kept and a portion is missing. The DNA was the basis for D and trimming; V, J and clone size are from that table. The table lists fewer than 120,000 clones, roughly 82% of them singletons, with approximately 17% in the top ten. V lost 4 bases and J lost 4, with 17 bases in between. CDR3 length: 15 amino acids. The germline V gene encodes CDR1 MNHEY and CDR2 SVGAGI. The chain is built from TRBV6-5 and TRBJ2-7, with TRBD1 as a possible D gene (6 bases). What was sequenced was peripheral blood. The clonotype was recovered from a woman aged 60-75 years with acute or convalescent COVID-19. The CDR3: CASSLSGVPYYEQYF. The CDR3 coding sequence is TGTGCCAGCAGTTTATCAGGGGTACCCTATTACGAGCAGTACTTC.